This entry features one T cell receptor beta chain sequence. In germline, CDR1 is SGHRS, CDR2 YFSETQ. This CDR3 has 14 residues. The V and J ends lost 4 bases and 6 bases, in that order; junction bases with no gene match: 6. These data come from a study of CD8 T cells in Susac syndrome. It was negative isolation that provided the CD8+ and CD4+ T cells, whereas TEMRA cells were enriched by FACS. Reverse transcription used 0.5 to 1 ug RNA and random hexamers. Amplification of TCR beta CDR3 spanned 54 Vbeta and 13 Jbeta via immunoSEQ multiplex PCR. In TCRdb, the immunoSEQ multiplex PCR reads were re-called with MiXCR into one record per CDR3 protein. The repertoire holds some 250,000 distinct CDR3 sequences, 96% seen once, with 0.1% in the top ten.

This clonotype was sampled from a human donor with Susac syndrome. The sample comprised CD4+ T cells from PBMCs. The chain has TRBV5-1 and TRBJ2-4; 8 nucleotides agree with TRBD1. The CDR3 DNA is TGCGCCAGCAGCATAGGACAGGGCTCAAACATTCAGTACTTC. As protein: CASSIGQGSNIQYF.